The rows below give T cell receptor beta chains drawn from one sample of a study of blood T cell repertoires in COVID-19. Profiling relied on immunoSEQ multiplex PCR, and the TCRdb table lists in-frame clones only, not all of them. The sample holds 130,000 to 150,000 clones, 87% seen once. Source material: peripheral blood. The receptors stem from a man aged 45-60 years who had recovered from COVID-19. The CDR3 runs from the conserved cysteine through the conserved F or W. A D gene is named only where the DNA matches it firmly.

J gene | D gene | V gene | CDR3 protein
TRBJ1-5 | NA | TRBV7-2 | CASSLERGSNQPQHF
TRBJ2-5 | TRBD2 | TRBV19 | CASSSLTSGGLETQYF
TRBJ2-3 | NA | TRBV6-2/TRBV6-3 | CASSYSGDSTDTQYF
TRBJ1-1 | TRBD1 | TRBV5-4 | CASSLGGGPEAFF
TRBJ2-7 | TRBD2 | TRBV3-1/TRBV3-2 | CASSPPSLAGGHEQYF
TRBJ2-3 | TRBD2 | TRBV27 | CASSRPGGSTDTQYF
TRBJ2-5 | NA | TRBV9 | CASSVSRNQETQYF
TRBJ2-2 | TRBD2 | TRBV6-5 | CASRLAGGPGELFF
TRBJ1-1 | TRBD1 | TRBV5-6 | CASREEGTGKTEAFF
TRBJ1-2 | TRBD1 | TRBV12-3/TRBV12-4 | CASSRTGTYGYTF
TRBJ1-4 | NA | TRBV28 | CASSLSRGRIYEKLFF
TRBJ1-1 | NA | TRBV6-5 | CASSYSTGGTTEAFF
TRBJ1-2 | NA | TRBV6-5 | CASRLGGPGYGYTF
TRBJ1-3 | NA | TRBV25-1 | CASSDSLNTIYF
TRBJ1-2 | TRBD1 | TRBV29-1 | CSVLDRQLNYGYTF
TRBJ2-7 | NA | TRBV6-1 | CASSEVGGASGEQYF
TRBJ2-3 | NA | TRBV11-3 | CASSLDNRASTDTQYF